The sequence of this T cell receptor (beta chain) was determined in a study of T cell responses to AZD1222 COVID-19 vaccine. From germline, CDR1 is MGHRA and CDR2 YSYEKL. The germline V and J ends were trimmed by 1 base and 0 bases, with 10 bases remaining between them. The CDR3 loop spans 16 amino acids. Here immunoSEQ multiplex PCR was the method, and the copy in TCRdb shows in-frame clones only, minus some. The repertoire holds 120,000 or so clones, with approximately 90% as singletons. This chain joins TRBV4-1 and TRBJ1-3; no firm D call. Here the sequenced sample was peripheral blood, taken on day 0 of AZD1222 vaccination. The receptor comes from an adult in good health. The CDR3 DNA reads as TGCGCCAGCAGCCAAGTTCTCCCGGGCTCTGGAAACACCATATATTTT. As protein: CASSQVLPGSGNTIYF.